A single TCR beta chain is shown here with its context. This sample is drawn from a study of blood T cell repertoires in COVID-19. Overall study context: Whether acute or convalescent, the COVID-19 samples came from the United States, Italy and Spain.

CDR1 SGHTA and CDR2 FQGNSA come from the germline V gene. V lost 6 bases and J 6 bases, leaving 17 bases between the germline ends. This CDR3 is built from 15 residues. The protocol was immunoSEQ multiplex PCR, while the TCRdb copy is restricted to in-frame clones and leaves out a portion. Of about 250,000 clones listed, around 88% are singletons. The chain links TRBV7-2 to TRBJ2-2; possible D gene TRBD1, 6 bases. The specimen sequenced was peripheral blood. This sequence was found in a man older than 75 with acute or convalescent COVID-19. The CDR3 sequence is CASRKGGTGAGELFF. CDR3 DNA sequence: TGTGCCAGCAGAAAAGGGGGAACCGGGGCCGGGGAGCTGTTTTTT. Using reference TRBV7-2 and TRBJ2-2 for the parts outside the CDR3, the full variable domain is GAGVSQSPSNKVTEKGKDVELRCDPISGHTALYWYRQSLGQGLEFLIYFQGNSAPDKSGLPSDRFSAERTGGSVSTLTIQRTQQEDSAVYLCASRKGGTGAGELFFGEGSRLTVL.